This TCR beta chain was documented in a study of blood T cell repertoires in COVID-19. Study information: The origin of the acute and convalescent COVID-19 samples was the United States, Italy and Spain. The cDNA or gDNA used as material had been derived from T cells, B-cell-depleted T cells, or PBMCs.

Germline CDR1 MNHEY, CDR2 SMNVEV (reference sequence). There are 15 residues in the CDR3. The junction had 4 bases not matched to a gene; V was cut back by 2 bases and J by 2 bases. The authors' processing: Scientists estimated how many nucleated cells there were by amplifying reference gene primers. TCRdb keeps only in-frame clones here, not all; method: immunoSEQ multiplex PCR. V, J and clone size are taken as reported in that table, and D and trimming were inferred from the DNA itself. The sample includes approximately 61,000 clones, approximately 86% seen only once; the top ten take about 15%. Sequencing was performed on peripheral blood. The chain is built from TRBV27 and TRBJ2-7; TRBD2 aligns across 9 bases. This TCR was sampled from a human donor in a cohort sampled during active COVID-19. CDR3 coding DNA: TGTGCCAGCAGTTTAAGACTAGCGGCTGCCTACGAGCAGTACTTC. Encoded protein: CASSLRLAAAYEQYF.